Sequencing of this T cell receptor (beta chain) was carried out in a study of T cell repertoires in cytomegalovirus infection. Overall study results and limits: HLA-C-restricted CMV clonotypes gave the most frequent clonotype in two of eight donors.

Concerning this clonotype itself: Its antigen is undetermined.

TCRdb reprocessed the reads with MiXCR, giving one entry per CDR3 protein. Of around 100,000 distinct CDR3 sequences in the sample, roughly 9.1% were seen once. This CDR3 contains 16 residues. The V and J ends lost 0 bases and 3 bases, in that order; junction bases with no gene match: 4. Germline V gene data show CDR1 as LGHDT and CDR2 as YNNKEL (reference sequence). Sequencing used PBMCs, sequenced either directly or after in vitro stimulation (not recorded which). This chain connects TRBV3-1 to TRBJ2-5; 10 nucleotides line up with TRBD2. This TCR derives from a human donor in good health (CMV status not recorded). Some clones in this sample may be carry-over from other donors' samples. For the CDR3, the DNA is TGTGCCAGCAGCCAAGATAAGGGACTAGCGAAAGAGACCCAGTACTTC. This codes for CASSQDKGLAKETQYF.